The 23 T cell receptor beta chains below all came from one sample that was sequenced in a study of T cells after yellow fever vaccination. Each CDR3 protein is one row after TCRdb ran MiXCR on the 5' RACE reads. The sample yields more than 75,000 distinct CDR3 sequences, about 8.2% seen once. The specimen was CD8+ T cells not binding an NS4B(214-222) dextramer, sorted from PBMCs, collected about 2 weeks after the first yellow fever vaccination. These receptors came from a man aged 18-30 years who received the YFV17D yellow fever vaccine.

This clonotype was counted only a few times. The CDR3 spells CASSYNTGKYNQPQHF. The CDR3, as DNA: TGTGCCAGCAGCTATAATACAGGGAAGTACAATCAGCCCCAGCATTTT. The genes are TRBV7-9 and TRBJ1-5, with a possible D match to TRBD1 (6 bases). Germline V gives CDR1 SEHNR, CDR2 FQNEAQ (reference sequence). This CDR3 region has 16 residues. Trimming left V 4 bases short and J 3 bases short, with 16 bases between.

In its sample, this clonotype was seen a few times. This chain uses TRBV10-3 with TRBJ2-5; TRBD1 or TRBD2 may be the D gene (5 bases each). V lost 0 bases to trimming and J lost 9 bases, with 14 bases between them. CDR3 length equals 14 residues. Germline assignment: CDR1 ENHRY and CDR2 SYGVKD. CDR3 sequence (DNA): TGTGCCATCAGTGAGTCGTCGGGGCTCCGAGCCCAGTACTTC. This sequence encodes CAISESSGLRAQYF.

This clonotype was recorded a few times. The chain carries TRBV12-3 or TRBV12-4 and TRBJ2-3; D possibly matches TRBD1 or TRBD2 (5 bases each). With 6 bases removed from V and 0 bases from J, the gap between germline ends came to 19 bases. This CDR3 region has 17 residues. The CDR3 loop reads CASSATHRDGSTDTQYF. In DNA form, the CDR3 reads TGTGCCAGCAGCGCTACGCACCGGGACGGAAGCACAGATACGCAGTATTTT.

On this clonotype: A read error is possible here, since a much larger clone lies one base away. V is TRBV4-1 and J is TRBJ2-1; 10 bases fit TRBD2. Trimming took 8 bases from V and 8 from J; bases not matched to a gene: 6. From germline, CDR1 is MGHRA and CDR2 YSYEKL. The CDR3 runs 13 residues. The CDR3 loop reads CASGRLAGHEQFF. The CDR3 coding sequence is TGCGCCAGCGGGAGACTAGCGGGTCATGAGCAGTTCTTC.

There are a few counts of this clonotype. The chain carries TRBV6-5 and TRBJ2-5; 8 nucleotides agree with TRBD2. V shed 2 bases, J shed 5 bases, and the junction held 7 bases outside the gene matches. The germline V gene has CDR1 MNHEY and CDR2 SVGAGI. The CDR3 is made up of 15 amino acids. As DNA, the CDR3 is TGTGCCAGCAGTTACGAGGCGGGGGGTATGGAGACCCAGTACTTC. Its protein product is CASSYEAGGMETQYF.

Points on this clonotype: The germline gene is not matched at one end of the junction; a read error may be the cause. This chain joins TRBV7-7 and TRBJ2-2; D is perhaps TRBD2 (5 bases). Germline assignment: CDR1 SSHAT and CDR2 FNYEAQ (reference sequence). This CDR3 has 15 residues. CDR3 sequence reads: CASSPVDSYTGELFF. The CDR3 bases are TGTGCTAGCAGCCCGGTGGACTCATACACCGGGGAGCTGTTTTTT.

The chain combines TRBV10-3 with TRBJ2-3; D perhaps matches TRBD1 (8 bases). The ends were cut back, 6 bases at V and 2 bases at J, with 18 bases in the middle. From germline, CDR1 is ENHRY and CDR2 SYGVKD. The CDR3 is 16 amino acids. This chain's CDR3 is CAIRAGQGGITDTQYF. The CDR3 region has the DNA TGTGCCATCAGGGCCGGACAGGGAGGGATCACAGATACGCAGTATTTT.

The chain recombines TRBV12-3 or TRBV12-4 with TRBJ1-5, with D perhaps TRBD1 (5 bases). CDR3 length: 15 amino acids. The V end lost 5 bases, the J end lost 2 bases, and 13 bases lay between the germline ends. The CDR3 loop reads CASSGAGYGNQPQHF. CDR3 nucleotide sequence: TGTGCCAGCAGTGGGGCAGGGTACGGCAATCAGCCCCAGCATTTT.

This clonotype showed up many times. The J gene is TRBJ2-4, the V gene TRBV24-1; D perhaps matches TRBD1 (6 bases). This CDR3 comprises 13 residues. Trimming removed 3 bases from V and 8 bases from J, with 10 bases in between. Germline CDR1 is KGHDR and CDR2 is SFDVKD. CDR3 sequence: CATSDPGDDIQYF. CDR3 DNA: TGTGCCACCAGTGATCCAGGGGATGACATTCAGTACTTC.

This sequence joins TRBV5-1 and TRBJ1-1, with a weak D call TRBD1 (5 bases). V lost 3 bases, J lost 1 base, and 10 bases lay in between. Germline values: CDR1 SGHRS, CDR2 YFSETQ. This CDR3 is 14 amino acids long. CDR3 nucleotide sequence: TGCGCCAGCAGCTGGCTAGACAGGAACACTGAAGCTTTCTTT. Its protein is CASSWLDRNTEAFF.

The chain combines TRBV4-1 with TRBJ2-5; TRBD1 matches at 8 bases. Losses at the gene ends were 0 bases for V and 7 bases for J; bases not matched to a gene: 10. This CDR3 has 16 amino acids. Per the germline V gene, CDR1 is MGHRA and CDR2 is YSYEKL. In DNA, the CDR3 is TGCGCCAGCAGCCAAGAAGGGGCAGGGGGCGGCGGGACCCAGTACTTC. Its protein is CASSQEGAGGGGTQYF.

In its sample, this clonotype was seen a few times. This chain joins TRBV4-1 and TRBJ2-7, with TRBD1 matching over 7 bases. The CDR3 consists of 15 residues. V dropped 0 bases and J dropped 2; count of bases not matched to a gene: 4. CDR1 is MGHRA and CDR2 is YSYEKL in the germline V gene. The CDR3 protein is CASSQEDRTPYEQYV. CDR3 coding DNA: TGCGCCAGCAGCCAAGAGGACAGGACACCCTACGAGCAGTACGTC.

The chain employs TRBV6-2 or TRBV6-3 and TRBJ2-1; D call uncertain. CDR3 length: 14 amino acids. CDR1 is MNHEY and CDR2 is SVGEGT in the germline V gene. V lost 2 bases to trimming and J lost 7 bases, with 12 bases between them. The CDR3 coding sequence is TGTGCCAGCAGTTACCCCAGTCTACTGAATGAGCAGTTCTTC. Protein: CASSYPSLLNEQFF.

This clonotype has just a few counts. The chain is built from TRBV28 and TRBJ2-4; D not certain. Per the germline V gene, CDR1 is MDHEN and CDR2 is SYDVKM. The V and J ends lost 1 base and 0 bases respectively, with 13 bases between them. CDR3 size: 17 residues. The CDR3 nucleotides read TGTGCCAGCAGTTTATTGGGCGAGTCGATAGCCAAAAACATTCAGTACTTC. Its protein is CASSLLGESIAKNIQYF.

The chain uses TRBV30 and TRBJ2-7, with D perhaps TRBD1 (7 bases). Trimming took off 5 bases at V and 2 bases at J, with 13 bases between the two ends. Per germline, CDR1 GTSNPN and CDR2 SVGIG (reference sequence). This CDR3 is 13 amino acids long. The CDR3 loop reads CAWGLTGAYEQYF. The CDR3 DNA is TGTGCCTGGGGACTAACAGGGGCCTACGAGCAGTACTTC.

This clonotype was counted a few times. The CDR3 sequence is CSVEENRSAEQYF. DNA for the CDR3: TGCAGCGTTGAAGAAAACAGGTCTGCCGAGCAGTACTTC. The chain links TRBV29-1 to TRBJ2-7; TRBD1 might be the D (5 bases). The CDR3 spans 13 residues. Trimming took 0 bases from V and 6 from J, leaving 12 bases between them. CDR1 is SQVTM and CDR2 is ANQGSEA in the germline V gene.

The V gene is TRBV12-5, the J gene TRBJ2-1; TRBD1 or TRBD2 may be the D gene (5 bases each). This CDR3 has 12 amino acids. Germline values: CDR1 LGHNT, CDR2 FRNRAP. V lost 10 bases and J 4 bases, leaving 11 bases between the germline ends. Here the CDR3 DNA reads TGTGCTACCGCCGGGGCATACAATGAGCAGTTCTTC. Translation: CATAGAYNEQFF.

This clonotype was seen a few times. The genes are TRBV10-1 and TRBJ2-7; tentatively, D is TRBD2 (6 bases). The CDR3 runs 14 residues. Trimming shortened V by 4 bases and J by 5 bases, and 15 bases separated the two germline ends. From germline, CDR1 is WNHNN and CDR2 SYGVQD (reference sequence). The CDR3 loop reads CASSAGVGGNEQYF. The CDR3 nucleotides are TGCGCCAGCAGTGCAGGTGTGGGAGGCAACGAGCAGTACTTC.

This clonotype occurred a few times. The chain uses TRBV27 and TRBJ2-3; 8 positions match TRBD2. There are 16 residues in the CDR3. J lost 0 bases, V lost 6 bases, and 8 bases had no gene match. Germline-derived CDR1 and CDR2 are MNHEY and SMNVEV (reference sequence). The CDR3 here is CASRGWAGGSTDTQYF. Written as DNA, the CDR3 is TGTGCCAGCAGGGGGTGGGCGGGGGGCAGCACAGATACGCAGTATTTT.

This clonotype has ten or more counts. The germline gene is not matched at one end of the junction; a read error may be the cause. The CDR3 is CASSPGNTEAFF. In DNA, the CDR3 is TGTGCCAGCAGCCCCGGGAACACTGAAGCTTTCTTT. This chain connects TRBV4-1 to TRBJ1-1; D remains unclear. This CDR3 has 12 residues. The germline CDR1 and CDR2 sequences are MGHRA and YSYEKL.

The rearrangement links TRBV5-6 to TRBJ2-7; D is uncertain. CDR3 length equals 15 residues. The germline V gene encodes CDR1 SGHDT and CDR2 YYEEEE. The ends were cut back, 1 base at V and 9 bases at J, with 20 bases in the middle. The CDR3 DNA follows: TGTGCCAGCAGCTTGTGGGAATTAGGAGAGCAAGTGCAGTACGTC. It is translated as CASSLWELGEQVQYV.

This CDR3 is CSASRGTGTDTQYF. In nucleotides, the CDR3 is TGCAGTGCTAGCCGGGGGACAGGCACAGATACGCAGTATTTT. This chain joins TRBV20-1 and TRBJ2-3; a possible D gene is TRBD1 (7 bases). The V gene's germline CDR1 is DFQATT and CDR2 SNEGSKA (reference sequence). Trimming pared 3 bases from V and 1 base from J, leaving 11 bases between. The CDR3 is 14 residues long.

This rearrangement joins TRBV6-1 to TRBJ1-5; no clear D. This CDR3 spans 15 amino acids. Germline CDR1 reads MNHNS; CDR2 reads SASEGT. The V end lost 6 bases, the J end lost 0 bases, and 12 bases lay between the germline ends. CDR3 loop: CASRWTDDSNQPQHF. The CDR3 nucleotides read TGTGCCAGCAGGTGGACGGACGATAGCAATCAGCCCCAGCATTTT.